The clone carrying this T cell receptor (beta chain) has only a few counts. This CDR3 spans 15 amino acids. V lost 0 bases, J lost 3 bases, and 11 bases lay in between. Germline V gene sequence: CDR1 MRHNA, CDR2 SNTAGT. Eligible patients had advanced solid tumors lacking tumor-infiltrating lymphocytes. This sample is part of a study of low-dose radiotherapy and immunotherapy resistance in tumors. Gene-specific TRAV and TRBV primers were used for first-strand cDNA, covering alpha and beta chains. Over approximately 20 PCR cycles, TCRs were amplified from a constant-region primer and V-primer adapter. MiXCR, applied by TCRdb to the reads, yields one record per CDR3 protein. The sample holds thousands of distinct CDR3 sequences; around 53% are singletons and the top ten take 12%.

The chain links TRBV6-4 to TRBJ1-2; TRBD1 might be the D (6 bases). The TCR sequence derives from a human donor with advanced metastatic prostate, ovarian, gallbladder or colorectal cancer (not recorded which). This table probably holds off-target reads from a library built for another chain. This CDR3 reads CASSDSPGADYGYTF. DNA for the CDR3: TGTGCCAGCAGTGACTCCCCAGGGGCGGACTATGGCTACACCTTC.